Listed below are T cell receptor beta chains from one sample, sequenced in a study of human T cells and chemical hapten exposure. In TCRdb, the RACE reads were re-called with MiXCR into one record per CDR3 protein. The sample has about 90,000 distinct CDR3 sequences; under 13% are singletons. Source: whole blood, taken in connection with sensitization to the hapten diphenylcyclopropenone (DPC). All receptors derive from a woman under 40 with alopecia areata. Some clones in this sample may be carry-over from other donors' samples. The CDR3 runs from the conserved cysteine through the conserved F or W. A D gene is named only where the DNA matches it firmly. Clone size is not always given. Where it is, it says once, few, many or a class for expanded clones.

d_call | clone_size | j_call | cdr3_length | v_call | cdr3_aa | cdr3_nt
. | . | TRBJ2-3 | 15 | TRBV5-5 | CASSLGGALTDTQNF | TGTGCCAGCAGCTTGGGGGGCGCGCTGACAGATACGCAGAATTTT
. | many | TRBJ1-5 | 17 | TRBV10-3 | CAISEGGAFRGNQPQHF | TGTGCCATCAGTGAAGGGGGTGCCTTTCGGGGCAATCAGCCCCAGCATTTT
. | many | TRBJ2-5 | 11 | TRBV3-1 | CASSHQETQYF | TGTGCCAGCAGCCACCAAGAGACCCAGTACTTC
. | many | TRBJ2-3 | 15 | TRBV20-1 | CSASGMSDNTDTQYF | TGCAGTGCTAGTGGGATGAGCGACAACACAGATACGCAGTATTTT
TRBD2 | few | TRBJ2-7 | 17 | TRBV20-1 | CSARDSLAGGNSYEQYF | TGCAGTGCTAGAGATTCGCTAGCGGGAGGCAACTCCTACGAGCAGTACTTC
. | many | TRBJ1-1 | 15 | TRBV20-1 | CSARDITEMNTEAFF | TGCAGTGCTAGAGATATCACGGAGATGAACACTGAAGCTTTCTTT
. | many | TRBJ2-1 | 16 | TRBV2 | CASSELGRESYNEQFF | TGTGCCAGCAGTGAACTTGGACGGGAATCTTACAATGAGCAGTTCTTC
TRBD2 | . | TRBJ2-3 | 15 | TRBV10-3 | CAIGVLAGGSDTQYF | TGTGCCATCGGGGTCCTAGCGGGAGGGTCAGATACGCAGTATTTT
. | . | TRBJ2-1 | 14 | TRBV28 | CASRKGLGNNEQFF | TGTGCCAGCAGGAAAGGACTGGGAAACAATGAGCAGTTCTTC
. | . | TRBJ1-5 | 15 | TRBV7-2 | CASSLAGTSNQPQHF | TGTGCCAGCAGCTTAGCCGGGACATCAAATCAGCCCCAGCATTTT
TRBD2 | many | TRBJ2-1 | 15 | TRBV5-1 | CASSLGGLAGFEQFF | TGCGCCAGCAGCTTGGGTGGCCTAGCGGGGTTCGAGCAGTTCTTC
TRBD2 | medium-sized | TRBJ2-5 | 15 | TRBV20-1 | CSARPGLAILETQYF | TGCAGTGCGAGACCGGGACTAGCGATCCTAGAGACCCAGTACTTC
TRBD1 | many | TRBJ2-4 | 16 | TRBV6-5 | CASSPTGTGAQNIQYF | TGTGCCAGCAGTCCGACCGGGACAGGGGCCCAAAACATTCAGTACTTC
. | . | TRBJ2-1 | 15 | TRBV24-1 | CATSDPLAAYNEQFF | TGTGCCACCAGTGATCCACTAGCAGCTTACAATGAGCAGTTCTTC
TRBD2 | many | TRBJ2-1 | 17 | TRBV28 | CASSLWGLAGGPGPLGF | TGTGCCAGCAGTTTATGGGGACTAGCGGGAGGGCCGGGGCCCCTAGGATTC
TRBD2 | few | TRBJ2-5 | 13 | TRBV2 | CASSEASGTIKYF | TGTGCCAGCAGTGAAGCGTCTGGGACTATTAAGTACTTC
TRBD1 | once | TRBJ1-2 | 15 | TRBV18 | CVSSTGSTGDWGYTF | TGTGTCAGCTCTACCGGATCCACAGGGGATTGGGGCTACACCTTC
. | . | TRBJ2-2 | 18 | TRBV4-3 | CASSQDGGWGENTGELFF | TGCGCCAGCAGCCAAGATGGGGGCTGGGGAGAGAACACCGGGGAGCTGTTTTTT
. | . | TRBJ2-4 | 13 | TRBV11-2 | CASTPVGSDIQYF | TGTGCCAGCACCCCCGTTGGGAGTGACATTCAGTACTTC
. | . | TRBJ1-4 | 13 | TRBV20-1 | CSGTDGFNEKLFF | TGCAGTGGCACCGACGGGTTTAATGAAAAACTGTTTTTT
TRBD1 | few | TRBJ1-1 | 14 | TRBV20-1 | CSANGQGRNTEAFF | TGCAGTGCCAACGGACAGGGGAGGAACACTGAAGCTTTCTTT
. | . | TRBJ2-5 | 13 | TRBV2 | CASRLGAQETQYF | TGTGCCAGCCGCCTGGGGGCCCAAGAGACCCAGTACTTC
. | . | TRBJ2-7 | 11 | TRBV6-6 | CASSYVYEQYF | TGTGCCAGCAGTTACGTCTACGAGCAGTACTTC
. | few | TRBJ1-2 | 12 | TRBV7-3 | CASSPDGLRVSF | TGTGCCAGCAGCCCCGACGGACTTAGGGTATCCTTC
. | many | TRBJ1-1 | 13 | TRBV11-1 | CASSLERRAEAFF | TGTGCCAGCAGCTTAGAACGAAGGGCTGAAGCTTTCTTT
. | few | TRBJ2-3 | 16 | TRBV7-2 | CASSPNTGSRTDTQYF | TGTGCCAGCAGCCCGAATACAGGGTCTCGTACAGATACGCAGTATTTT
. | many | TRBJ1-4 | 15 | TRBV6-6 | CASSWGSGYDEKLFF | TGTGCCAGCAGTTGGGGGTCTGGCTATGATGAAAAACTGTTTTTT
. | few | TRBJ1-4 | 12 | TRBV19 | CASSHTQGGAFF | TGTGCCAGTAGCCACACACAGGGTGGGGCGTTTTTT
TRBD2 | many | TRBJ2-1 | 16 | TRBV3-1 | CASSSDDRRGSNEQFF | TGTGCCAGCAGCTCTGATGATAGGCGGGGGAGCAATGAGCAGTTCTTC
. | . | TRBJ2-3 | 14 | TRBV6-2/TRBV6-3 | CASTLRPFTDTQYF | TGTGCCAGCACCCTCCGCCCCTTCACAGATACGCAGTATTTT
. | many | TRBJ1-1 | 15 | TRBV4-1 | CASSQDLGRGTEAFF | TGCGCCAGCAGCCAAGATTTAGGTAGAGGCACTGAAGCTTTCTTT
. | many | TRBJ2-3 | 14 | TRBV5-5 | CASRDGPSSDTQYF | TGTGCCAGCAGGGACGGGCCTTCCTCAGATACGCAGTATTTT
. | many | TRBJ2-1 | 13 | TRBV10-3 | CAITDGQLNEQFF | TGTGCCATCACTGACGGACAGTTGAATGAGCAGTTCTTC
TRBD2 | many | TRBJ2-3 | 16 | TRBV27 | CASSSPDGGGTDTQYF | TGTGCCAGCAGTTCCCCGGACGGGGGGGGCACAGATACGCAGTATTTT
TRBD2 | many | TRBJ2-3 | 15 | TRBV18 | CASSPLAGGLYTQYF | TGTGCCAGCTCACCACTAGCGGGGGGCCTATATACGCAGTATTTT
. | . | TRBJ1-6 | 16 | TRBV9 | CASSVGMGRDNSPPHF | TGTGCCAGCAGCGTAGGCATGGGACGGGATAATTCACCCCCCCACTTT
TRBD2 | many | TRBJ2-1 | 16 | TRBV12-3/TRBV12-4 | CASTNLAGGPPNEQFF | TGTGCCAGCACCAACTTAGCGGGAGGGCCCCCCAATGAGCAGTTCTTC
. | many | TRBJ2-5 | 13 | TRBV29-1 | CSVEGAGAETQYF | TGCAGCGTTGAAGGTGCCGGGGCGGAGACCCAGTACTTC
TRBD1 | . | TRBJ2-6 | 17 | TRBV6-5 | CASTAGTGSSGANVLTF | TGTGCCAGCACCGCCGGGACAGGGAGCTCTGGGGCCAACGTCCTGACTTTC
. | . | TRBJ1-3 | 15 | TRBV18 | CASSPPSQAGNTIYF | TGTGCCAGCTCACCCCCCTCCCAGGCTGGAAACACCATATATTTT
. | few | TRBJ1-5 | 14 | TRBV19 | CASSTVIGNQPQHF | TGTGCCAGTAGCACAGTGATTGGCAATCAGCCCCAGCATTTT
. | many | TRBJ2-3 | 14 | TRBV5-6 | CASSLVQNTDTQYF | TGTGCCAGCAGCTTGGTACAGAACACAGATACGCAGTATTTT
. | many | TRBJ1-5 | 17 | TRBV27 | CASSLWQGTNSNQPQHF | TGTGCCAGCAGTTTATGGCAGGGGACGAATAGCAATCAGCCCCAGCATTTT
TRBD2 | many | TRBJ2-3 | 16 | TRBV6-5 | CASSSLAGTITDTQYF | TGTGCCAGCAGTTCCCTAGCGGGAACGATCACAGATACGCAGTATTTT
TRBD1 | . | TRBJ1-1 | 15 | TRBV6-5 | CASKRPGTGAPEAFF | TGTGCCAGCAAACGGCCCGGGACAGGTGCCCCTGAAGCTTTCTTT
TRBD1 | many | TRBJ2-2 | 14 | TRBV20-1 | CSARGQGSGGELFF | TGCAGTGCTAGAGGACAGGGCTCTGGCGGGGAGCTGTTTTTT
TRBD1 | . | TRBJ2-3 | 14 | TRBV4-1 | CASRNRGPTDTQYF | TGCGCCAGCAGAAACAGGGGTCCCACAGATACGCAGTATTTT
. | . | TRBJ1-5 | 13 | TRBV24-1 | CATSDRFNQPQHF | TGTGCCACCAGTGATAGATTCAATCAGCCCCAGCATTTT
TRBD1 | few | TRBJ2-3 | 13 | TRBV12-3/TRBV12-4 | CATRTGWTDTQYF | TGTGCCACCCGGACAGGGTGGACAGATACGCAGTATTTT
. | . | TRBJ1-1 | 15 | TRBV7-8 | CASSLGSGVGTEAFF | TGTGCCAGCAGCTTGGGCTCGGGGGTAGGCACTGAAGCTTTCTTT
TRBD2 | many | TRBJ2-4 | 17 | TRBV5-1 | CASSLEGTSGSKNIQYF | TGCGCCAGCAGCTTGGAAGGGACTAGCGGCTCCAAAAACATTCAGTACTTC
TRBD1 | . | TRBJ1-6 | 13 | TRBV10-2 | CAIAGTANSPLHF | TGCGCCATCGCCGGGACAGCGAACTCACCCCTCCACTTT
. | many | TRBJ2-1 | 13 | TRBV10-1 | CASSNSGADEQFF | TGCGCCAGCAGCAATAGCGGCGCGGATGAGCAGTTCTTC
TRBD1 | . | TRBJ2-1 | 14 | TRBV12-3/TRBV12-4 | CASSPRQGVDEQFF | TGTGCCAGCAGTCCGAGACAGGGGGTTGATGAGCAGTTCTTC
TRBD1 | once | TRBJ2-7 | 14 | TRBV28 | CATVSGTGHYEQYF | TGTGCCACCGTATCCGGGACAGGCCACTACGAGCAGTACTTC